In its sample, the clone carrying this T cell receptor beta chain was seen a few times. Its cognate antigen is unknown. This entry belongs to a study of T cells in Graves' hyperthyroidism and ophthalmopathy. General observations from the study: Stable hyperthyroidism was told apart from ophthalmopathy by a model built on 13 V-J features. For ophthalmopathy, model prediction preceded onset by a median roughly 5.9 months. Blood shared most expanded thyroid clonotypes above 0.001.

The investigators amplified TCR beta CDR3 regions from RNA transcripts. HTBI primers drove first-round RT-PCR of the TCR CDR3. In TCRdb, the multiplex PCR reads were re-called with MiXCR into one record per CDR3 protein. The data hold over 350,000 distinct CDR3 sequences, with about a fifth observed a single time. The CDR3 sequence is 13 residues long. CDR1 MGHRA and CDR2 YSYEKL come from the germline V gene. Trimming removed 4 bases at V and 4 bases at J, with 10 bases between. In making diagnoses, clinical symptoms, serum thyroxine and TRAb, thyroid ultrasound and orbital computed tomography were all used.

This clonotype was obtained from a man between 18 and 35 years old with Graves' ophthalmopathy. This rearrangement joins TRBV4-1 to TRBJ2-5; no definite D call. The sequenced material came from blood. In DNA form, the CDR3 reads TGCGCCAGCAGCCTGATGTTCCGAGAGACCCAGTACTTC. Protein: CASSLMFRETQYF.